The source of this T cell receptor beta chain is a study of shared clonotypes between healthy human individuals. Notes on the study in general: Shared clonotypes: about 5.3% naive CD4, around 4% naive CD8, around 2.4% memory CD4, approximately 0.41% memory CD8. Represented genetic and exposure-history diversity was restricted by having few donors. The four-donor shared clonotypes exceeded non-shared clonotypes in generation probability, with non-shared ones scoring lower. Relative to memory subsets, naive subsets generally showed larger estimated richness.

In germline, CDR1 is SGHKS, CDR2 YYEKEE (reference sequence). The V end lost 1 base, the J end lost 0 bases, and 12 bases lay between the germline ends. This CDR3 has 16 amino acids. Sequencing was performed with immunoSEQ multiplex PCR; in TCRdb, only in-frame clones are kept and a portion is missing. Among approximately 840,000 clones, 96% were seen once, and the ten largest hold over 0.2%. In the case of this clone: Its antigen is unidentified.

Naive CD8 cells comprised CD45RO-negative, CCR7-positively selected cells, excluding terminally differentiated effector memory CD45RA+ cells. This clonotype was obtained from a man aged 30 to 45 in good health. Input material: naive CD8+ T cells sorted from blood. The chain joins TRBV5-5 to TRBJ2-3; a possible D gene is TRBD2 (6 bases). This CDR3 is CASSLKVAASTDTQYF. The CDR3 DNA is TGTGCCAGCAGCTTGAAAGTAGCGGCTAGCACAGATACGCAGTATTTT.